Described below is a single T cell receptor (beta chain) sequence and its context. The antigen it binds to is not known. Per-base qualities were not stored, and no clone one base away is much larger. The entry originates in a study of T cells and Merkel cell carcinoma outcomes (dated by TCRdb to the early 2020s). Broadly, across the study: The study looked at whether the tumor T-cell repertoire and T-cell density could predict clinical outcome in patients with Merkel cell carcinoma. Study-wide findings and limitations: The combination of T-cell repertoire features and T-cell density was reported to predict clinical outcomes in patients with Merkel cell carcinoma.

Samples were obtained from patients with Merkel cell carcinoma. The receptor library was made with the immunoSEQ multiplex PCR assay. What TCRdb holds here is the immuneACCESS table cut down to in-frame rearrangements. Part of the clones is not present; checked against another copy, under half of the missing clones reflect an unresolved V gene, and the others are unexplained. This sample comprises 11,000 to 15,000 clones, roughly 92% of them detected only once. Of the sample, 2% to 2.5% is held by the ten largest clones. CDR1 and CDR2 (KGHSH, LQKENI) derive from the germline V gene. Reading from cysteine to phenylalanine, the CDR3 counts 15 amino acids. The CDR3 DNA has 45 bases and is translated from base 1. V sheds 3 bases and J sheds 1 base, leaving 12 bases between their ends.

The chain joins TRBV18 to TRBJ1-1; TRBD1 is a possible D gene, resting on 6 matching bases. This sequence originates from a human donor with Merkel cell carcinoma. Sequenced: tumor tissue from Merkel cell carcinoma. The CDR3 here reads CASSPLLGANTEAFF. The DNA sequence is TGTGCCAGCTCACCTCTTCTGGGGGCGAACACTGAAGCTTTCTTT.